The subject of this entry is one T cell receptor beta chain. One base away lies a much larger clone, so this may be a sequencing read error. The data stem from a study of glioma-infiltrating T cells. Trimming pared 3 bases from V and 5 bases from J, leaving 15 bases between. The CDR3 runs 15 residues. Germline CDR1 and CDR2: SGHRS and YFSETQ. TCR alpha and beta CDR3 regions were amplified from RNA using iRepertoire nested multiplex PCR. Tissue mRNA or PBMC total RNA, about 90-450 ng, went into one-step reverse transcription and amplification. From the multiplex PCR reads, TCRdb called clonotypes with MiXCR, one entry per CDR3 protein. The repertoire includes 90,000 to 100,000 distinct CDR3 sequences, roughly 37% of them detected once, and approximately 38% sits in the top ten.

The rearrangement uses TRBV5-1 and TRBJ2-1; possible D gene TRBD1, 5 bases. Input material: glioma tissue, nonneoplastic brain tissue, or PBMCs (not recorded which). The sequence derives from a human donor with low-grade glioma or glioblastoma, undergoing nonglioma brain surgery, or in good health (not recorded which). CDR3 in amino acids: CASSSARVDNNEQFF. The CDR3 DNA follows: TGCGCCAGCAGCTCCGCCCGGGTGGACAACAATGAGCAGTTCTTC.